Following are 32 T cell receptor beta chains from one sample sequenced in a study of HIV-infected patients and healthy controls. Reverse transcription used roughly 450 ng RNA and constant-region primers for alpha and beta. Separate chain-specific third strand synthesis with multiplexing indices produced the alpha and beta libraries. TCRdb recomputed calls from the 5' RACE reads with MiXCR, one row per CDR3 protein. The table has more than 15,000 distinct CDR3 sequences, 5% to 6.5% seen once. The repertoire came from unfractionated whole blood and reflected all unsorted peripheral T cells. What was sequenced was blood. These receptors were obtained from an adult in good health.

This clonotype is labeled medium-sized (0.01 to 0.1%). The chain uses TRBV29-1 and TRBJ2-1, with D perhaps TRBD2 (7 bases). This CDR3 has 16 residues. Germline CDR1 is SQVTM and CDR2 is ANQGSEA. V lost 5 bases, J lost 2 bases, and 19 bases lay in between. CDR3 nucleotide sequence: TGCAGCGTTAGGGGGGGGCCGACGAAGACCTACAATGAGCAGTTCTTC. Its translation is CSVRGGPTKTYNEQFF.

This clonotype was picked up many times. The rearrangement uses TRBV10-3 and TRBJ2-7, with 12 positions matching TRBD1. J lost 5 bases, V lost 7 bases, and 9 bases had no gene match. From germline, CDR1 is ENHRY and CDR2 SYGVKD. There are 15 residues in the CDR3. The CDR3 DNA sequence: TGTGCCATCACTCCCGGCGGGACAGGGGGCCACGAGCAGTACTTC. It specifies CAITPGGTGGHEQYF.

This clonotype was picked up many times. The chain recombines TRBV18 with TRBJ2-1, with TRBD1 matching 8 bases. CDR1 KGHSH and CDR2 LQKENI come from the germline V gene. The CDR3 has 13 amino acids. V dropped 2 bases and J dropped 9; count of bases not matched to a gene: 3. The CDR3 is CASSPAGTGEQFF. The CDR3, as DNA: TGTGCCAGCTCACCAGCCGGGACAGGTGAGCAGTTCTTC.

This clonotype is medium-sized within its sample. The rearrangement joins TRBV20-1 to TRBJ2-5, with 7 bases identical to TRBD1. The CDR3 has 13 residues. Trimming cost V 6 bases and J 2 bases; bases outside gene matches: 6. Germline V CDR1 and CDR2: DFQATT, SNEGSKA (reference sequence). CDR3 sequence reads: CSALQGNQETQYF. CDR3 DNA: TGCAGTGCGCTACAGGGGAATCAAGAGACCCAGTACTTC.

Ten or more counts support this clonotype. The chain recombines TRBV6-5 with TRBJ1-1; 7 bases map to TRBD1. V shed 8 bases and J 12 bases; nucleotides not matched to a gene: 6. The CDR3 has 10 residues. Germline V lookup: CDR1 MNHEY, CDR2 SVGAGI. CDR3 sequence (DNA): TGTGCCAGCCGACAGGGCCGAACTTTCTTT. Translating it yields CASRQGRTFF.

This clonotype was detected ten times or more. This chain joins TRBV20-1 and TRBJ2-7, with 7 bases matching TRBD1. V was clipped by 6 bases and J by 4 bases; unmatched bases: 3. The V gene's germline CDR1 is DFQATT and CDR2 SNEGSKA (reference sequence). The length of the CDR3 is 11 residues. CDR3 nucleotide sequence: TGCAGTGCAAAACAGGGGTACGAGCAGTACTTC. It codes for CSAKQGYEQYF.

This rearrangement joins TRBV28 to TRBJ2-7; a weak D match, TRBD1 (5 bases). From germline, CDR1 is MDHEN and CDR2 SYDVKM. This CDR3 contains 13 residues. V was pared by 7 bases and J by 3 bases, with 13 bases between. The CDR3 protein is CASNRFQGYEQYF. CDR3 nucleotides: TGTGCCAGCAACCGATTTCAGGGCTACGAGCAGTACTTC.

In this sample, this clonotype turned up many times. This rearrangement joins TRBV6-6 to TRBJ1-5, with D unclear. This CDR3 has 15 amino acids. Trimming left V 2 bases short and J 1 base short, with 9 bases between. Per the germline V gene, CDR1 is MNHNY and CDR2 is SVGAGI (reference sequence). CDR3 DNA: TGTGCCAGCAGTTACAAAGAAGGGAGCAATCAGCCCCAGCATTTT. This translates into CASSYKEGSNQPQHF.

This clonotype was counted at least ten times. The chain combines TRBV7-2 with TRBJ2-1; D uncertain. Germline V CDR1 and CDR2: SGHTA, FQGNSA. V lost 5 bases to trimming and J lost 0 bases, with 14 bases between them. This CDR3 comprises 16 residues. The chain's CDR3 is CASSPLWASSYNEQFF. The CDR3 nucleotides read TGTGCCAGCAGCCCCCTGTGGGCTAGCTCCTACAATGAGCAGTTCTTC.

In this sample, this clonotype turned up many times. J is TRBJ1-1 and V is TRBV7-2; 7 nucleotides align to TRBD1. Germline V gives CDR1 SGHTA, CDR2 FQGNSA. Germline trimming cut 2 bases from V and 4 bases from J; bases unmatched to any gene: 7. This CDR3 has 15 amino acids. Here the CDR3 DNA reads TGTGCCAGCAGCTTACGACAGACAGGGAGCACTGAAGCTTTCTTT. Translating gives CASSLRQTGSTEAFF.

This clonotype is medium-sized (0.01 to 0.1%) in the sample. The chain recombines TRBV6-5 with TRBJ2-4; TRBD1 matches at 9 bases. Germline V gene sequence: CDR1 MNHEY, CDR2 SVGAGI. The trim removed 3 bases at V and 7 bases at J, leaving 4 bases unmatched. The length of the CDR3 is 14 residues. The DNA for the CDR3 is TGTGCCAGCAGTTATGGACAGGGGAGCAACATTCAGTACTTC. Translating it yields CASSYGQGSNIQYF.

This clonotype was observed a few times. The rearrangement uses TRBV6-2 or TRBV6-3 and TRBJ1-2; a possible D gene is TRBD1 (5 bases). The germline V gene has CDR1 MNHEY and CDR2 SVGEGT. Trimming cost V 5 bases and J 4 bases, with 14 bases left between them. The CDR3 is 14 residues long. DNA of the CDR3: TGTGCCAGCAGTCGACGGGACCCCATCTATGGCTACACCTTC. As protein: CASSRRDPIYGYTF.

By share, this clonotype counts as medium-sized. V is TRBV27 and J is TRBJ2-7; 10 positions agree with TRBD1. The CDR3 consists of 14 residues. The germline gives CDR1 MNHEY, CDR2 SMNVEV (reference sequence). The V and J ends lost 6 bases and 2 bases, in that order; junction bases with no gene match: 4. CDR3 region: CASSRQGATYEQYF. The CDR3 DNA is TGTGCCAGCAGCCGACAGGGGGCTACCTACGAGCAGTACTTC.

This clonotype was counted at least ten times. The J gene is TRBJ1-4, the V gene TRBV5-1; D call uncertain. Deletions cut 3 bases from V and 4 bases from J, with 13 bases between. The CDR3 runs 15 residues. CDR1 is SGHRS and CDR2 is YFSETQ in the germline V gene. The CDR3: CASSWFNSFNEKLFF. DNA for the CDR3: TGCGCCAGCAGCTGGTTCAATAGCTTTAATGAAAAACTGTTTTTT.

This clonotype was seen at least ten times. This sequence joins TRBV19 and TRBJ2-6; D not resolved. CDR1 LNHDA and CDR2 SQIVND come from the germline V gene (reference sequence). This CDR3 region has 12 residues. Trimming left V 2 bases short and J 12 bases short, with 8 bases between. The CDR3 coding sequence is TGTGCCAGTAGTATATCTTCCGGCGTCCTGACTTTC. This sequence encodes CASSISSGVLTF. Based on the CDR3 plus reference TRBV19 and TRBJ2-6, the full variable domain is DGGITQSPKYLFRKEGQNVTLSCEQNLNHDAMYWYRQDPGQGLRLIYYSQIVNDFQKGDIAEGYSVSREKKESFPLTVTSAQKNPTAFYLCASSISSGVLTFGAGSRLTVL.

In this sample, this clonotype is medium-sized (0.01 to 0.1%). The chain links TRBV29-1 to TRBJ2-5; TRBD2 aligns across 7 bases. Unmatched junction bases numbered 5, after V lost 3 bases and J lost 1 base. The V gene's germline CDR1 is SQVTM and CDR2 ANQGSEA. This CDR3 is built from 14 residues. CDR3 amino acids: CSVDGERGQETQYF. DNA for the CDR3: TGCAGCGTTGATGGGGAGCGGGGCCAAGAGACCCAGTACTTC. Looking up the rest from reference TRBV29-1 and TRBJ2-5 gives the full variable domain: SAVISQKPSRDICQRGTSLTIQCQVDSQVTMMFWYRQQPGQSLTLIATANQGSEATYESGFVIDKFPISRPNLTFSTLTVSNMSPEDSSIYLCSVDGERGQETQYFGPGTRLLVL.

Many counts were recorded for this clonotype. The rearrangement joins TRBV6-1 to TRBJ2-3; 7 bases agree with TRBD1. CDR1 is MNHNS and CDR2 is SASEGT in the germline V gene. V was pared by 9 bases and J by 4 bases, with 13 bases of the junction left unmatched. This CDR3 has 15 amino acids. CDR3 region: CASTRSQQGSDTQYF. The CDR3 nucleotides read TGTGCCAGTACCCGGTCGCAACAGGGGTCAGATACGCAGTATTTT.

This clonotype was seen repeatedly, ten times or more. CDR3 residues: CASSWGGPQHF. DNA for the CDR3: TGTGCCAGCAGTTGGGGGGGACCCCAGCATTTT. The chain has TRBV6-1 and TRBJ1-5; D might be TRBD1 (5 bases). This CDR3 has 11 residues. Germline V gene data show CDR1 as MNHNS and CDR2 as SASEGT. The V gene lost 5 bases and the J gene lost 10 bases, with 9 bases spanning the gap.

This clonotype showed up many times. This chain connects TRBV20-1 to TRBJ2-3; 12 nucleotides match TRBD2. The ends lost 0 bases at V and 2 bases at J; junction bases unmatched: 9. CDR1 DFQATT and CDR2 SNEGSKA come from the germline V gene (reference sequence). CDR3 size: 18 residues. DNA for the CDR3: TGCAGTGCTAGAGAACTAGCGGGGGGAGTAGTAAACACAGATACGCAGTATTTT. As protein: CSARELAGGVVNTDTQYF.

This clonotype was seen many times. V is TRBV9 and J is TRBJ1-1; no clear D. CDR3 length: 14 residues. The ends were cut back, 0 bases at V and 7 bases at J, with 13 bases in the middle. The germline V gene encodes CDR1 SGDLS and CDR2 YYNGEE. CDR3 residues: CASSVGGTVGEAFF. The CDR3 region has the DNA TGTGCCAGCAGCGTAGGAGGAACTGTGGGTGAAGCTTTCTTT.

This clonotype occurred many times. The chain uses TRBV6-5 and TRBJ2-7, with D perhaps matching TRBD1 or TRBD2 (5 bases each). The germline CDR1 and CDR2 sequences are MNHEY and SVGAGI. V lost 5 bases to trimming and J lost 1 base, with 9 bases between them. This CDR3 is built from 13 residues. In DNA form, the CDR3 reads TGTGCCAGCAGTCTGGGGGTTTCCTACGAGCAGTACTTC. This sequence encodes CASSLGVSYEQYF.

This clonotype is categorized as medium-sized. This chain links TRBV14 with TRBJ2-3; D gene ambiguous. V lost 0 bases and J 1 base, leaving 8 bases between the germline ends. The CDR3 runs 15 residues. Per the germline V gene, CDR1 is SGHDN and CDR2 is FVKESK. The CDR3 sequence is CASSQDEIGTDTQYF. As DNA, the CDR3 is TGTGCCAGCAGCCAAGATGAAATAGGCACAGATACGCAGTATTTT.

By share, this clonotype counts as medium-sized. The chain joins TRBV12-3 or TRBV12-4 to TRBJ2-5; TRBD2 aligns across 11 bases. This CDR3 is 15 amino acids long. With 2 bases clipped from V and 7 bases from J, the junction kept 6 bases outside the gene matches. The CDR3 nucleotides read TGTGCCAGCAGTTTAAGTAGCGGGGGGGCCAGGACCCAGTACTTC. It encodes CASSLSSGGARTQYF.

This clonotype has at least ten counts. The chain is built from TRBV29-1 and TRBJ2-7, with 7 bases lining up with TRBD2. V lost 1 base to trimming and J lost 6 bases; unmatched junction nucleotides: 6. CDR3 length: 13 amino acids. CDR1 and CDR2 (germline): SQVTM, ANQGSEA. Written as DNA, the CDR3 is TGCAGCGTTGAAGCGGTCAGGGAGGGCGAGCAGTACTTC. Its translation: CSVEAVREGEQYF.

This clonotype was picked up many times. The V call is TRBV24-1, the J call TRBJ2-5; 13 positions match TRBD2. This CDR3 is 15 amino acids long. The V gene's germline CDR1 is KGHDR and CDR2 SFDVKD. The V gene end was trimmed by 4 bases and the J gene end by 4 bases; junction bases not matched to a gene: 2. The DNA of the CDR3 is TGTGCCACCAGTGAGCGGACTAGCGGGGGAGAGACCCAGTACTTC. Translated, it gives CATSERTSGGETQYF.

This clonotype is labeled medium-sized. This chain joins TRBV6-4 and TRBJ2-1, with 7 bases lining up with TRBD1. Trimming cost V 3 bases and J 7 bases; bases outside gene matches: 12. Germline CDR1 and CDR2: MRHNA and SNTAGT. The CDR3 consists of 16 residues. DNA of the CDR3: TGTGCCAGCAGTGATTCCGGGACAGAGATAGTGAATGAGCAGTTCTTC. Protein sequence: CASSDSGTEIVNEQFF.

This clonotype was counted ten times or more. V and J are TRBV15 and TRBJ2-1, with 8 bases matching TRBD2. V gave up 3 bases and J gave up 0 bases; unmatched junction bases: 4. The CDR3 length is 16 residues. Germline-derived CDR1 and CDR2 are LNHNV and YYDKDF (reference sequence). The CDR3 loop is CATSSPAGVSYNEQFF. In nucleotides, the CDR3 is TGTGCCACCAGCAGCCCAGCGGGAGTCTCCTACAATGAGCAGTTCTTC.

At least ten counts were recorded for this clonotype. The gene calls are TRBV6-2 or TRBV6-3 and TRBJ1-3, with D perhaps matching TRBD1 (5 bases). This CDR3 comprises 14 residues. Germline CDR1 is MNHEY and CDR2 is SVGEGT. V lost 8 bases to trimming and J lost 0 bases, with 11 bases between them. This CDR3 is CASGRDHSGNTIYF. Written as DNA, the CDR3 is TGTGCCAGCGGGCGGGACCACTCTGGAAACACCATATATTTT.

This clonotype was observed at least ten times. In nucleotides, the CDR3 is TGTGCCAGCAGCCGAGCGACGGCGAGCTCCTACGAGCAGTACTTC. This codes for CASSRATASSYEQYF. The chain uses TRBV14 and TRBJ2-7; the D is unclear. Deletions cut 4 bases from V and 0 bases from J, with 13 bases between. CDR1 is SGHDN, CDR2 FVKESK, per germline. The CDR3 totals 15 residues.

The table lists this clonotype with many counts. The chain couples TRBV12-3 or TRBV12-4 to TRBJ1-2; 7 nucleotides line up with TRBD1. CDR3 size: 16 residues. The V and J ends lost 2 bases and 0 bases, in that order; junction bases with no gene match: 6. The CDR3 nucleotides read TGTGCCAGCAGTTTAAGGACAGGCGCCGCTAACTATGGCTACACCTTC. It yields the protein CASSLRTGAANYGYTF.

In this sample, this clonotype turned up many times. The chain joins TRBV10-3 to TRBJ2-7; D possibly corresponds to TRBD2 (5 bases). Germline V gives CDR1 ENHRY, CDR2 SYGVKD. The CDR3 length is 12 residues. V was trimmed by 10 bases and J by 3 bases, leaving 13 bases between them. CDR3 loop: CATRETNYEQYF. The CDR3 DNA sequence: TGTGCCACGAGGGAAACCAACTACGAGCAGTACTTC.

This clonotype was observed many times. The genes are TRBV4-2 and TRBJ2-1; 11 nucleotides agree with TRBD2. Germline lookup yields CDR1 LGHNA and CDR2 YNFKEQ. CDR3 length equals 14 residues. Trimming removed 8 bases from V and 11 bases from J; junction bases left unmatched: 11. CDR3 DNA: TGTGCCAGCCAACGGGGAACTAGCGGGGGCCAGCAGTTCTTC. Residues: CASQRGTSGGQQFF.